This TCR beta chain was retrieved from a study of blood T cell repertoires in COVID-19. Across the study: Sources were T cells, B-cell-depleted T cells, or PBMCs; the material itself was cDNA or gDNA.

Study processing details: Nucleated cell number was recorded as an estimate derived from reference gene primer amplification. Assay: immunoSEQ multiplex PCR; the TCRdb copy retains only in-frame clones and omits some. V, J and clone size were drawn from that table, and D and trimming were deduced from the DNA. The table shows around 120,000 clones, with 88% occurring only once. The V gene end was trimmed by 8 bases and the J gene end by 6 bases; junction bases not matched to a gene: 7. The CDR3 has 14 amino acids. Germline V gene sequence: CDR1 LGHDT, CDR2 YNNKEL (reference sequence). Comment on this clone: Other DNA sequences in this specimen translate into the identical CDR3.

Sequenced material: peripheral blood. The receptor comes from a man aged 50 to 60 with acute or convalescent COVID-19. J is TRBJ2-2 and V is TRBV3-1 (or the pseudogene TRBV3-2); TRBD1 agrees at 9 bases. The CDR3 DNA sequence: TGTGCCAGCTCCCGGGACAGGGTCGCCGGGGAGCTGTTTTTT. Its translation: CASSRDRVAGELFF.